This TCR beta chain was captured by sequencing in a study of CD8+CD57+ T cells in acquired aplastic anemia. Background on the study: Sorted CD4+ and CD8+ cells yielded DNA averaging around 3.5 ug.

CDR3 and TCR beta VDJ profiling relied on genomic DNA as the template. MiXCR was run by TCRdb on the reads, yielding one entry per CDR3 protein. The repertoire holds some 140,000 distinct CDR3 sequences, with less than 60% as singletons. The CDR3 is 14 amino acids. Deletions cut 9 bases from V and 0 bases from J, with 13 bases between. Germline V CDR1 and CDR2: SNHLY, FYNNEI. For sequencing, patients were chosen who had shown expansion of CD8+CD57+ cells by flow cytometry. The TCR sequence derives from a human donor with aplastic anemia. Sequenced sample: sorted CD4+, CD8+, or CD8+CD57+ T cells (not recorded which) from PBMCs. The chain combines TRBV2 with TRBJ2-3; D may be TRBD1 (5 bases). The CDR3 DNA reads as TGTGCCAGATCCAGACAGACTAGCACAGATACGCAGTATTTT. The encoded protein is CARSRQTSTDTQYF.